The 24 T cell receptor beta chains below all came from one sample that was sequenced in a study of STAT5B mutations in CD4+ large granular lymphocyte leukemia. This table comes from immunoSEQ multiplex PCR, and its TCRdb copy is limited to in-frame clones, with some not included. The sample records fewer than 30,000 clones, over 70% being singletons. The sequenced sample was CD4+ T cells from blood buffy coats. The receptors here all came from a human donor in good health.

The chain is built from TRBV10-3 and TRBJ2-3, with 7 bases matching TRBD2. Germline V gene sequence: CDR1 ENHRY, CDR2 SYGVKD. The CDR3 is made up of 14 amino acids. V lost 11 bases to trimming and J lost 2 bases; unmatched junction nucleotides: 10. The CDR3 here is CASNQRGPTDTQYF. The CDR3 nucleotides are TGTGCCTCGAATCAGCGGGGCCCCACAGATACGCAGTATTTT.

The chain is built from TRBV12-5 and TRBJ1-1, with D uncertain. Germline V gene data show CDR1 as LGHNT and CDR2 as FRNRAP. The germline V and J ends were trimmed by 6 bases and 5 bases, with 13 bases remaining between them. The CDR3 covers 13 residues. CDR3 sequence: CASGAKEGTEAFF. Here the CDR3 DNA reads TGTGCTAGTGGGGCGAAGGAAGGGACTGAAGCTTTCTTT. The full variable domain, in which reference TRBV12-5 and TRBJ1-1 provide the parts outside the CDR3, is DARVTQTPRHKVTEMGQEVTMRCQPILGHNTVFWYRQTMMQGLELLAYFRNRAPLDDSGMPKDRFSAEMPDATLATLKIQPSEPRDSAVYFCASGAKEGTEAFFGQGTRLTVV.

This clone showed up just a few times. The J gene is TRBJ1-2, the V gene TRBV4-1; tentative D call: TRBD1 (5 bases). V lost 6 bases and J lost 1, with 12 bases in between. Germline lookup yields CDR1 MGHRA and CDR2 YSYEKL. The CDR3 runs 14 residues. CDR3 nucleotides: TGCGCCAGCAGAGCAACAGGCGTTAACTATGGCTACACCTTC. Protein sequence: CASRATGVNYGYTF.

The gene calls are TRBV10-2 and TRBJ2-7; no definite D call. The CDR3 runs to 11 residues. Trimming pared 2 bases from V and 8 bases from J, leaving 7 bases between. Germline values: CDR1 WSHSY, CDR2 SAAADI. The CDR3 nucleotides are TGCGCCAGCAGTGAGCAGGCCCAGCAGTACTTC. Translating gives CASSEQAQQYF.

The chain employs TRBV4-1 and TRBJ1-5, with D tentatively TRBD1 (6 bases). The germline gives CDR1 MGHRA, CDR2 YSYEKL. Trimming removed 4 bases at V and 1 base at J, with 14 bases between. The CDR3 is 16 residues long. CDR3 loop: CASSPAGVGSNQPQHF. CDR3 coding DNA: TGCGCCAGCAGCCCGGCAGGGGTCGGGAGCAATCAGCCCCAGCATTTT.

The chain joins TRBV30 to TRBJ2-2, with TRBD1 matching over 10 bases. This CDR3 has 15 amino acids. With V trimmed by 1 base and J by 4 bases, 3 bases remained unmatched. CDR1 and CDR2 (germline): GTSNPN, SVGIG (reference sequence). This CDR3 is CAWSGDRGRTGELFF. DNA for the CDR3: TGTGCCTGGAGTGGCGACAGGGGGCGCACCGGGGAGCTGTTTTTT.

Only one count was recorded for this clone. The V gene is TRBV5-5, the J gene TRBJ1-2, with D possibly being TRBD1 (6 bases). Germline V gene lookup returns CDR1 SGHKS and CDR2 YYEKEE (reference sequence). Trimming stripped 0 bases from V and 6 bases from J, with 12 bases between. CDR3 size: 14 residues. DNA for the CDR3: TGTGCCAGCAGCTTGGGGACAGCCTATAATGGCTACACCTTC. Amino acid sequence: CASSLGTAYNGYTF.

J is TRBJ1-4 and V is TRBV7-9, with D unclear. The germline V gene has CDR1 SEHNR and CDR2 FQNEAQ (reference sequence). V was clipped by 0 bases and J by 7 bases, with 12 bases between them. This CDR3 has 15 amino acids. In DNA form, the CDR3 reads TGTGCCAGCAGCTTAGCGCCAGTCCTGGGTGAAAAACTGTTTTTT. This codes for CASSLAPVLGEKLFF.

The gene calls are TRBV9 and TRBJ1-1; D not resolved. Trimming cost V 4 bases and J 3 bases, with 16 bases left between them. The germline gives CDR1 SGDLS, CDR2 YYNGEE. The CDR3 has 15 residues. CDR3 nucleotide sequence: TGTGCCAGCAGCCCCCAGTCATCCGAGCACACTGAAGCTTTCTTT. Protein: CASSPQSSEHTEAFF.

The rearrangement joins TRBV7-2 to TRBJ2-3, with 8 positions matching TRBD2. This CDR3 comprises 15 residues. With V trimmed by 2 bases and J by 2 bases, 3 bases remained unmatched. Germline lookup yields CDR1 SGHTA and CDR2 FQGNSA. The DNA of the CDR3 is TGTGCCAGCAGCTTAATAGGACTAGCCACAGATACGCAGTATTTT. Its translation is CASSLIGLATDTQYF.

The chain recombines TRBV10-3 with TRBJ1-1; TRBD1 agrees at 8 bases. Germline V gene lookup returns CDR1 ENHRY and CDR2 SYGVKD. This CDR3 comprises 14 residues. Trimming took 7 bases from V and 3 from J; bases not matched to a gene: 7. The CDR3 DNA is TGTGCCATCACGCCAGGGGGCCAGGACACTGAAGCTTTCTTT. Amino acids: CAITPGGQDTEAFF.

The genes are TRBV29-1 and TRBJ2-3, with D maybe TRBD1 (5 bases). V was cut by 3 bases and J by 2 bases, with 6 bases left in between. The CDR3 has 12 amino acids. The germline V gene encodes CDR1 SQVTM and CDR2 ANQGSEA. Written as DNA, the CDR3 is TGCAGCGTTGAGACAGTCACAGATACGCAGTATTTT. It is translated as CSVETVTDTQYF.

The V and J genes are TRBV7-2 and TRBJ2-3; the match to TRBD2 covers 10 bases. Germline-derived CDR1 and CDR2 are SGHTA and FQGNSA. The CDR3 runs 16 residues. V lost 2 bases, J lost 3 bases, and 5 bases stayed unmatched. CDR3 sequence reads: CASSLLTLAGTDTQYF. The CDR3 DNA sequence: TGTGCCAGCAGCTTACTCACACTAGCGGGGACAGATACGCAGTATTTT.

J is TRBJ1-6 and V is TRBV4-1; 9 nucleotides line up with TRBD1. V was clipped by 4 bases and J by 7 bases; unmatched bases: 8. Germline V gene data show CDR1 as MGHRA and CDR2 as YSYEKL. The CDR3 consists of 16 residues. CDR3 loop: CASSREDRGSNSPLHF. Here the CDR3 DNA reads TGCGCCAGCAGCCGAGAGGACAGGGGCAGCAATTCACCCCTCCACTTT.

The chain employs TRBV9 and TRBJ1-3; possibly TRBD1 for D (5 bases). Trimming cost V 1 base and J 1 base, with 9 bases left between them. This CDR3 is built from 15 residues. CDR1 and CDR2 from the germline V gene are SGDLS and YYNGEE. CDR3 region: CASSVTQGSGNTIYF. The CDR3 DNA sequence: TGTGCCAGCAGCGTAACCCAGGGTTCTGGAAACACCATATATTTT. Full variable domain (remainder filled in from reference TRBV9 and TRBJ1-3): DSGVTQTPKHLITATGQRVTLRCSPRSGDLSVYWYQQSLDQGLQFLIQYYNGEERAKGNILERFSAQQFPDLHSELNLSSLELGDSALYFCASSVTQGSGNTIYFGEGSWLTVV.

The chain is built from TRBV4-1 and TRBJ1-1; D gene ambiguous. V dropped 5 bases and J dropped 1 base, with 8 bases sitting between them. The CDR3 loop spans 13 amino acids. Germline loops: CDR1 MGHRA, CDR2 YSYEKL. DNA of the CDR3: TGCGCCAGCAGCTGGTCGTGGAACACTGAAGCTTTCTTT. It specifies CASSWSWNTEAFF.

The chain couples TRBV28 to TRBJ1-6, with unresolved D. This CDR3 is built from 14 residues. With 2 bases removed from V and 8 bases from J, the gap between germline ends came to 10 bases. From germline, CDR1 is MDHEN and CDR2 SYDVKM. The CDR3 coding sequence is TGTGCCAGCAGTTTAGAGGCAGGTCATTCACCCCTCCACTTT. Translated, it gives CASSLEAGHSPLHF.

This clone occurred once. The gene calls are TRBV15 and TRBJ2-1, with D perhaps matching TRBD2 (7 bases). The CDR3 sequence is 20 residues long. The V end was cut by 5 bases, the J end by 6 bases, with 32 bases between. Germline V gives CDR1 LNHNV, CDR2 YYDKDF (reference sequence). In DNA form, the CDR3 reads TGTGCCACCAGCTCACTCGGGGGCGAGCGGGACGTACCGTTTTTCAATGAGCAGTTCTTC. Translation: CATSSLGGERDVPFFNEQFF.

This clone has just one count. The rearrangement uses TRBV30 and TRBJ2-3; D is unresolved. Germline V CDR1 and CDR2: GTSNPN, SVGIG (reference sequence). Between the trimmed V and J ends, which lost 3 bases and 5 bases, there was a span of 6 bases. The CDR3 covers 11 residues. The CDR3 sequence: CAWRTGDTQYF. CDR3 DNA sequence: TGTGCCTGGAGGACCGGAGATACGCAGTATTTT.

This chain uses TRBV28 with TRBJ2-5, with D unresolved. CDR1 is MDHEN and CDR2 is SYDVKM in the germline V gene. Trimming shortened V by 3 bases and J by 4 bases, and 3 bases separated the two germline ends. The CDR3 runs 11 residues. In DNA, the CDR3 is TGTGCCAGCAGTTTGGGAGAGACCCAGTACTTC. Protein sequence: CASSLGETQYF.

This chain joins TRBV5-5 and TRBJ2-1; D possibly corresponds to TRBD2 (6 bases). CDR1 SGHKS and CDR2 YYEKEE come from the germline V gene (reference sequence). CDR3 size: 14 residues. V was pared by 9 bases and J by 1 base, with 14 bases between. CDR3 nucleotides: TGTGCCACACGGTCGGGAGCATCCTACAATGAGCAGTTCTTC. It encodes CATRSGASYNEQFF.

This clone was detected a few times. The chain combines TRBV27 with TRBJ2-7, with no clear D. This CDR3 comprises 15 residues. The V end was cut by 2 bases, the J end by 6 bases, with 17 bases between. Per germline, CDR1 MNHEY and CDR2 SMNVEV (reference sequence). CDR3 amino acids: CASSLNNGVASEQYF. The CDR3 DNA reads as TGTGCCAGCAGTTTAAACAATGGTGTGGCTAGCGAGCAGTACTTC.

The V gene is TRBV10-2, the J gene TRBJ1-2; 10 bases agree with TRBD1. CDR3 size: 14 residues. Germline CDR1 WSHSY, CDR2 SAAADI. Unmatched junction bases numbered 3, after V lost 8 bases and J lost 0 bases. The CDR3 DNA follows: TGCGCCAGCCAAGGACAGGGGGCTAACTATGGCTACACCTTC. Its translation is CASQGQGANYGYTF.

This rearrangement joins TRBV5-6 to TRBJ1-1; possible D gene TRBD1, 5 bases. Germline CDR1 reads SGHDT; CDR2 reads YYEEEE. Trimming shortened V by 2 bases and J by 1 base, and 9 bases separated the two germline ends. The CDR3 length is 14 residues. The CDR3 DNA sequence: TGTGCCAGCAGCTTTAGGGGACCGAACACTGAAGCTTTCTTT. It encodes CASSFRGPNTEAFF.